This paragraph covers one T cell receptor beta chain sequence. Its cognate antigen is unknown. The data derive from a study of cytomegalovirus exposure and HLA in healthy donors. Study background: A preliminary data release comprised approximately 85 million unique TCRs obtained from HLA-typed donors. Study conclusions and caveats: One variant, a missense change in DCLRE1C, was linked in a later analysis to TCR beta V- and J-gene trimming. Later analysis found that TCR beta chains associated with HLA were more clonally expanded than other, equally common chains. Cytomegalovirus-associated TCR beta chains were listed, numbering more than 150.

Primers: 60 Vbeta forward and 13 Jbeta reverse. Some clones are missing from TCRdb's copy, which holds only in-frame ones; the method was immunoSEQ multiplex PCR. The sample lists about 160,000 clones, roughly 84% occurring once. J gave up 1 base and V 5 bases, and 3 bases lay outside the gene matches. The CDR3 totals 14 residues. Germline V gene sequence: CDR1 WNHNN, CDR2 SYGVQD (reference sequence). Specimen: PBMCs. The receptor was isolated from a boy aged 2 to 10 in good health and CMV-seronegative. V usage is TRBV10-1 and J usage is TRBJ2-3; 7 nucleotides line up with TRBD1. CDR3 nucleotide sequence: TGCGCCAGCAGTTTTCAGGGGGGCACAGATACGCAGTATTTT. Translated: CASSFQGGTDTQYF.